The next 3 T cell receptor beta chains were all read from a single sample in a study of shared clonotypes between healthy human individuals. TCRdb's table, derived via immunoSEQ multiplex PCR, lists solely in-frame clones and lacks some. The table has hundreds of thousands of clones, roughly 70% seen once. Sample: memory CD4+ T cells sorted from blood. Subset here: CD45RA-negative fraction. These receptors came from a woman aged 25 to 45 in good health.

This rearrangement joins TRBV18 to TRBJ2-7; either TRBD1 or TRBD2 may supply D (5 bases each). CDR1 is KGHSH and CDR2 is LQKENI in the germline V gene. Trimming left V 5 bases short and J 4 bases short, with 18 bases between. This CDR3 is built from 15 residues. The DNA for the CDR3 is TGTGCCAGCTCATCTACCGGGAAGGGGATATACGAGCAGTACTTC. Translation gives CASSSTGKGIYEQYF.

In this sample, this clone turned up once. V is TRBV7-8 and J is TRBJ2-1; no reliable D call. Deletions cut 3 bases from V and 3 bases from J, with 6 bases between. The CDR3 runs to 13 residues. Germline-derived CDR1 and CDR2 are SGHVS and FQNEAQ. The CDR3 DNA reads TGTGCCAGCAGCTTCGACGACTACAATGAGCAGTTCTTC. Protein: CASSFDDYNEQFF.

The chain carries TRBV5-1 and TRBJ2-2; 14 positions agree with TRBD2. CDR1 is SGHRS, CDR2 YFSETQ, per germline. The CDR3 consists of 17 residues. With 3 bases clipped from V and 4 bases from J, the junction kept 5 bases outside the gene matches. Written as DNA, the CDR3 is TGCGCCAGCAGCTCTCCCGGACTAGCGGGGGGCACCGGGGAGCTGTTTTTT. It translates to CASSSPGLAGGTGELFF.